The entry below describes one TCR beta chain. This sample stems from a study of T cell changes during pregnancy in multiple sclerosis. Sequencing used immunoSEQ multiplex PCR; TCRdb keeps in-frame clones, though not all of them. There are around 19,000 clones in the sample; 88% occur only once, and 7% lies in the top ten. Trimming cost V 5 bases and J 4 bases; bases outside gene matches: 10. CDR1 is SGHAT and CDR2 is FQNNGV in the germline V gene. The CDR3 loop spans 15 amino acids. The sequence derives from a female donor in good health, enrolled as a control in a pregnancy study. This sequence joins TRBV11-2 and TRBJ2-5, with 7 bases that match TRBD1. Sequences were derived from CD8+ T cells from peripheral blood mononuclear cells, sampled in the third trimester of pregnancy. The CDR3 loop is CASSDPGQMVETQYF. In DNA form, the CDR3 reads TGTGCCAGCAGCGATCCGGGACAGATGGTAGAGACCCAGTACTTC.